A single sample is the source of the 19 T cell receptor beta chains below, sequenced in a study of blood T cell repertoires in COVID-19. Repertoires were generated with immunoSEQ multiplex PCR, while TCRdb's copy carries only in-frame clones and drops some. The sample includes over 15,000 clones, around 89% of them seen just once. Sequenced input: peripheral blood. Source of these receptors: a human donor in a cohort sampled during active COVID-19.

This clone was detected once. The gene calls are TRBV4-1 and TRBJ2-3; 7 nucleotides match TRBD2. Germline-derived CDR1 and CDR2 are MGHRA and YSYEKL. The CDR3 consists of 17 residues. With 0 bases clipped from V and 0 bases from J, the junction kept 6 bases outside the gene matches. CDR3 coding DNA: TGCGCCAGCAGCCAAGAGGACGGGGGGTTCAGCACAGATACGCAGTATTTT. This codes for CASSQEDGGFSTDTQYF.

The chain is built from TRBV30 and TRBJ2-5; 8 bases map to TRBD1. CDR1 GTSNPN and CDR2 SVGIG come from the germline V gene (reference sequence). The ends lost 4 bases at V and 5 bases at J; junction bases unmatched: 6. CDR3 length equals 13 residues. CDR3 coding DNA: TGTGCCTGGACACAGACAGGGGCGGAGACCCAGTACTTC. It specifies CAWTQTGAETQYF.

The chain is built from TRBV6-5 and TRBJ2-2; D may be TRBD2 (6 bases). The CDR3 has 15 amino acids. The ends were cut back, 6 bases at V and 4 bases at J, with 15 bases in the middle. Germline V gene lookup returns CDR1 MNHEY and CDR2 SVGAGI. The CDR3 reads CASRPPPGVTGELFF. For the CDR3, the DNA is TGTGCCAGCAGACCTCCTCCGGGAGTCACCGGGGAGCTGTTTTTT.

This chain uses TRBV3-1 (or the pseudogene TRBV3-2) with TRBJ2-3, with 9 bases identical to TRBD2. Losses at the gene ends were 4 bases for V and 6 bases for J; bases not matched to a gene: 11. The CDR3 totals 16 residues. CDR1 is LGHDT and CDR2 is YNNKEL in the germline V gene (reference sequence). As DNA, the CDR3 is TGTGCCAGCAGCCTTTATGTAGCGGGGGCAGGGGATACGCAGTATTTT. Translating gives CASSLYVAGAGDTQYF.

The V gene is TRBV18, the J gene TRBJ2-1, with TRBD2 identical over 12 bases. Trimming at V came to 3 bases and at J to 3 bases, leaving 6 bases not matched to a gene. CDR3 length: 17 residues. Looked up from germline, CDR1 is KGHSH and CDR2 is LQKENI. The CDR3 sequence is CASSPLAGGSSYNEQFF. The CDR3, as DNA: TGTGCCAGCTCACCTCTAGCGGGGGGGAGCAGCTACAATGAGCAGTTCTTC.

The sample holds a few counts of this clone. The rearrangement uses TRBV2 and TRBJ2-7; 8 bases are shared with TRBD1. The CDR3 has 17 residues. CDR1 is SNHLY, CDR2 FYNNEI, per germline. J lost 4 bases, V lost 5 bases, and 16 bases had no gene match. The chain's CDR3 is CASSYWGTGTGEYEQYF. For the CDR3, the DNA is TGTGCCAGCAGTTATTGGGGGACCGGGACAGGAGAATACGAGCAGTACTTC.

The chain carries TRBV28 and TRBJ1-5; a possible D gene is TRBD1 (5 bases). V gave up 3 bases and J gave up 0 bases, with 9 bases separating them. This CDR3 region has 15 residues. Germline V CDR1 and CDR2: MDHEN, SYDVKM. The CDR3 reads CASSLGGISNQPQHF. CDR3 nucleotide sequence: TGTGCCAGCAGTTTGGGGGGAATTAGCAATCAGCCCCAGCATTTT.

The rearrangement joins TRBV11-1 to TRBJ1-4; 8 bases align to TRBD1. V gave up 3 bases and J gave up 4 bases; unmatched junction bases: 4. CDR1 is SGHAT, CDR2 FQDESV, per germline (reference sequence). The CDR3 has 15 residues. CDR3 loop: CASSLGQEDNEKLFF. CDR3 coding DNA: TGTGCCAGCAGCTTGGGACAGGAGGATAATGAAAAACTGTTTTTT.

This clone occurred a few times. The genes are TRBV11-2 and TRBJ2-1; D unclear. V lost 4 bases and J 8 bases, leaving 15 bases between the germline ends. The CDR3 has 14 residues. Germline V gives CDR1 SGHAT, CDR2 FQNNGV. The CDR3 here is CASSSRLRRDEQFF. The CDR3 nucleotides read TGTGCCAGCAGCTCAAGACTGAGACGAGATGAGCAGTTCTTC.

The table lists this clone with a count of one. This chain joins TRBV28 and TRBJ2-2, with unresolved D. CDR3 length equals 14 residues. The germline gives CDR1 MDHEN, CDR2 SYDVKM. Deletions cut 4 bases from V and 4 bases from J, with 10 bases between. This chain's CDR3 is CASSSLPSTGELFF. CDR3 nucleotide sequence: TGTGCCAGCAGTTCACTTCCAAGCACCGGGGAGCTGTTTTTT.

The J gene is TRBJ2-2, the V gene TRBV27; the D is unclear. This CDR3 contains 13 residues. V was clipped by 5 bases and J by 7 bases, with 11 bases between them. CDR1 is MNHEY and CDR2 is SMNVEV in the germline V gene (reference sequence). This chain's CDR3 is CASSPSHIGELFF. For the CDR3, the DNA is TGTGCCAGCAGTCCAAGTCACATCGGGGAGCTGTTTTTT.

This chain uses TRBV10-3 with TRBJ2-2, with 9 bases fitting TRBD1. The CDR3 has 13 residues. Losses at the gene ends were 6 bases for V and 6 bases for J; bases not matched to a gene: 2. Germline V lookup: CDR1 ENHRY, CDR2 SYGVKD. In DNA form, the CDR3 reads TGTGCCATCAGACAGGGGGCATCCGGGGAGCTGTTTTTT. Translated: CAIRQGASGELFF.

The CDR3 region has the DNA TGTGCCAGCAGCCAAGAGGGACAGGGGACCGGGGAGCTGTTTTTT. As protein: CASSQEGQGTGELFF. The chain uses TRBV3-1 (or the pseudogene TRBV3-2) and TRBJ2-2; 10 positions match TRBD1. The CDR3 loop spans 15 amino acids. V lost 0 bases, J lost 5 bases, and 0 bases stayed unmatched. Germline CDR1 is LGHDT and CDR2 is YNNKEL (reference sequence).

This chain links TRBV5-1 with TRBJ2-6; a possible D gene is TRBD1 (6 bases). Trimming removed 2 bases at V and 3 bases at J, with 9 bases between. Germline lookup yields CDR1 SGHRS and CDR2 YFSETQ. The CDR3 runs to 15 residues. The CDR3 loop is CASSLQGFGANVLTF. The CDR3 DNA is TGCGCCAGCAGCTTACAGGGTTTTGGGGCCAACGTCCTGACTTTC.

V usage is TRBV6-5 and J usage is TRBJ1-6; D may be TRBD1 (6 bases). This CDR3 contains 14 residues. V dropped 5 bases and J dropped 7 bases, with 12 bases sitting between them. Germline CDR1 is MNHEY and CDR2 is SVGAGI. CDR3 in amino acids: CASSRGGSNSPLHF. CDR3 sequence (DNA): TGTGCCAGCAGTAGGGGGGGGTCCAATTCACCCCTCCACTTT.

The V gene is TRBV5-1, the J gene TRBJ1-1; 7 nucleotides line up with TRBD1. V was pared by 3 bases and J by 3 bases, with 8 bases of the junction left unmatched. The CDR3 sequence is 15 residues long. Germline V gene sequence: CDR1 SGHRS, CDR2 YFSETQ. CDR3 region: CASSSRTGEDTEAFF. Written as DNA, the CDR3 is TGCGCCAGCAGCTCCCGAACAGGGGAGGACACTGAAGCTTTCTTT.

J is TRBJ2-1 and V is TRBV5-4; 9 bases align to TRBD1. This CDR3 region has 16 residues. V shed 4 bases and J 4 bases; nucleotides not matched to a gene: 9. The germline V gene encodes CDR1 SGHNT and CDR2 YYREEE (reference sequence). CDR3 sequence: CASSPPGTGFYNEQFF. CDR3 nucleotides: TGTGCCAGCAGCCCCCCCGGGACAGGGTTTTACAATGAGCAGTTCTTC.

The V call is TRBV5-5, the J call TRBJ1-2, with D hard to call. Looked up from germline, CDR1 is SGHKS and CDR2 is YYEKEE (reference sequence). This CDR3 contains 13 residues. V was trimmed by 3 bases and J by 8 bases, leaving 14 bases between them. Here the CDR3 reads CASSWASEEGYTF. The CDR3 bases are TGTGCCAGCAGCTGGGCCTCGGAGGAGGGCTACACCTTC. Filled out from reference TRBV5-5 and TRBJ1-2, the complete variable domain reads DAGVTQSPTHLIKTRGQQVTLRCSPISGHKSVSWYQQVLGQGPQFIFQYYEKEERGRGNFPDRFSARQFPNYSSELNVNALLLGDSALYLCASSWASEEGYTFGSGTRLTVV.

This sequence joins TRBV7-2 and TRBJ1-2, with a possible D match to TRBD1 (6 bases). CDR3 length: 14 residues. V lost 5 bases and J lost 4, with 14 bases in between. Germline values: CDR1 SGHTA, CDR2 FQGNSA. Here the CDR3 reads CASSPGQYLYGYTF. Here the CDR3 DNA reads TGTGCCAGCAGCCCAGGACAGTACCTCTATGGCTACACCTTC. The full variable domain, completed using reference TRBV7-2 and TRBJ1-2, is GAGVSQSPSNKVTEKGKDVELRCDPISGHTALYWYRQSLGQGLEFLIYFQGNSAPDKSGLPSDRFSAERTGGSVSTLTIQRTQQEDSAVYLCASSPGQYLYGYTFGSGTRLTVV.